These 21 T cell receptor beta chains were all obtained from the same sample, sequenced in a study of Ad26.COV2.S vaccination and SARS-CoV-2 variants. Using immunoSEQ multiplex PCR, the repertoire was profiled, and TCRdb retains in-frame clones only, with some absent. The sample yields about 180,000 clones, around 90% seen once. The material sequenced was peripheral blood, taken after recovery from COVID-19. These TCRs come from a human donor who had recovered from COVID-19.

The CDR3 DNA reads as TGCGCCAGCAGCTCGGGGGATAATTCACCCCTCCACTTT. This encodes CASSSGDNSPLHF. The chain carries TRBV5-1 and TRBJ1-6, with D maybe TRBD1 (5 bases). The CDR3 runs 13 residues. The V end lost 3 bases, the J end lost 5 bases, and 6 bases lay between the germline ends. Germline-derived CDR1 and CDR2 are SGHRS and YFSETQ.

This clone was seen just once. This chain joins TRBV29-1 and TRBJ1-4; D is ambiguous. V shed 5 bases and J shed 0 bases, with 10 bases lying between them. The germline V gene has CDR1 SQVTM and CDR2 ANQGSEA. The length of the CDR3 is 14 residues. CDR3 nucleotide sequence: TGCAGCGTTAGCCTAGGAGCAACTAATGAAAAACTGTTTTTT. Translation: CSVSLGATNEKLFF.

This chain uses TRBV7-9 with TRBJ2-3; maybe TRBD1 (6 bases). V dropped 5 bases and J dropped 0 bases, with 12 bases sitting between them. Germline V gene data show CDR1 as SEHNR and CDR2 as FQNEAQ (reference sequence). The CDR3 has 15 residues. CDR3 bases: TGTGCCAGCAGCCTACTCGGACAGAGCACAGATACGCAGTATTTT. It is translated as CASSLLGQSTDTQYF.

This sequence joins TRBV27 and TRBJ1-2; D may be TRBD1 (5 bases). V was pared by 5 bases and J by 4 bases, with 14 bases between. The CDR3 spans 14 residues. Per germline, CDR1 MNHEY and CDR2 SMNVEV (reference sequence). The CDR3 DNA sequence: TGTGCCAGCAGTCCGGATGACAGACCCTATGGCTACACCTTC. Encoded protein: CASSPDDRPYGYTF.

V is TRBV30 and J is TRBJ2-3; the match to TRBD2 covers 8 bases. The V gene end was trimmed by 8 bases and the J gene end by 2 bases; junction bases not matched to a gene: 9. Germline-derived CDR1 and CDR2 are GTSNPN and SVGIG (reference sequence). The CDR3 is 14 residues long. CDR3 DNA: TGTGCCGAGGGAAGGCGGGGGGTCACAGATACGCAGTATTTT. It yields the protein CAEGRRGVTDTQYF.

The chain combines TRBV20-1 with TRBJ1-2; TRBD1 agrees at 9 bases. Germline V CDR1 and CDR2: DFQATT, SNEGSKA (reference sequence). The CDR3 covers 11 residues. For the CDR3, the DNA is TGCAGGTTGAGGGACAGGGTGGGCTACACCTTC. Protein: CRLRDRVGYTF.

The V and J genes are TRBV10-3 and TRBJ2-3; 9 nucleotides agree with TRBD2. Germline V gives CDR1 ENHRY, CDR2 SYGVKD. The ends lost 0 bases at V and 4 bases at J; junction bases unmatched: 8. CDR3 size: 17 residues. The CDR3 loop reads CAISESWLAGSSDTQYF. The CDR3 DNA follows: TGTGCCATCAGTGAGTCATGGCTAGCGGGATCCTCAGATACGCAGTATTTT.

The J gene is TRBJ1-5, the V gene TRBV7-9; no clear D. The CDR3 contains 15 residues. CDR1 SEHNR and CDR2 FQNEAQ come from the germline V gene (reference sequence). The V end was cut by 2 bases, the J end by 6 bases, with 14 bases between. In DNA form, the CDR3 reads TGTGCCAGCAGCTTATCCCCCCAGGAAGGTCAGCCCCAGCATTTT. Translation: CASSLSPQEGQPQHF.

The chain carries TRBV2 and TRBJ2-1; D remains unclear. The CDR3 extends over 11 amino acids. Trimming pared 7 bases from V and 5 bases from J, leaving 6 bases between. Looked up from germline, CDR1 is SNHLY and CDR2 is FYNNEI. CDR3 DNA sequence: TGTGCCAGCACCCTCGACAATGAGCAGTTCTTC. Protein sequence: CASTLDNEQFF.

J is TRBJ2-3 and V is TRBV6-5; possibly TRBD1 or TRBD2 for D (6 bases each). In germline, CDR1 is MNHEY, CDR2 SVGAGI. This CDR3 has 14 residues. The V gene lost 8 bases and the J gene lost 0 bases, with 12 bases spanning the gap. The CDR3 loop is CASARGVSTDTQYF. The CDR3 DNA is TGTGCCAGCGCGAGGGGGGTCAGCACAGATACGCAGTATTTT.

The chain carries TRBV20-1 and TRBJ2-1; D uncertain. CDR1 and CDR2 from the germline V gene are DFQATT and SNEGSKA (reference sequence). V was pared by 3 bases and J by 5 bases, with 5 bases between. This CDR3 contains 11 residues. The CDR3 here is CSASLDNEQFF. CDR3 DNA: TGCAGTGCTAGCCTGGACAATGAGCAGTTCTTC.

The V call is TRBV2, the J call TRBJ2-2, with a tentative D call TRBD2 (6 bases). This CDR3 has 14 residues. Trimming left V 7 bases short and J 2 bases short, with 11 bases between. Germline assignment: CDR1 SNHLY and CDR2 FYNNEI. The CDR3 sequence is CASKRATNTGELFF. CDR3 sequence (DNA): TGTGCCAGCAAGCGGGCCACAAACACCGGGGAGCTGTTTTTT.

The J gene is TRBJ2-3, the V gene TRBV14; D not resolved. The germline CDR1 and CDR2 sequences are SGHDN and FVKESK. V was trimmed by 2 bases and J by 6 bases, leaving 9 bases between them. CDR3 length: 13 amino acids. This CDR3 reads CASSQSVGDTQYF. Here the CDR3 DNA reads TGTGCCAGCAGCCAATCGGTGGGGGATACGCAGTATTTT.

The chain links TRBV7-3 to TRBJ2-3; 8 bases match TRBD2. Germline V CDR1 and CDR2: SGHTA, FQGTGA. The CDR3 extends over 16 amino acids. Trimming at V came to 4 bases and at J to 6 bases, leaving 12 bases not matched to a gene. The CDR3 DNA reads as TGTGCCAGCAGCTCCGGGGCGGGGGGTCCCTCGGATACGCAGTATTTT. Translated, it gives CASSSGAGGPSDTQYF.

The CDR3 region is CASSRGEVSGNTIYF. The CDR3 coding sequence is TGCGCCAGCTCCCGCGGGGAGGTCTCTGGAAACACCATATATTTT. This chain uses TRBV5-1 with TRBJ1-3; no reliable D call. V gave up 7 bases and J gave up 0 bases, with 14 bases separating them. Germline V gene lookup returns CDR1 SGHRS and CDR2 YFSETQ. This CDR3 contains 15 residues.

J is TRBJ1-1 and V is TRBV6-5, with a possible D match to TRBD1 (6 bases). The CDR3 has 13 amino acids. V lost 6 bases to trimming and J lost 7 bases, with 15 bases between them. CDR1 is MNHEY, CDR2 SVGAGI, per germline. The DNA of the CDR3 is TGTGCCAGCAGAAACGGACAGTTAATTGAAGCTTTCTTT. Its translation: CASRNGQLIEAFF.

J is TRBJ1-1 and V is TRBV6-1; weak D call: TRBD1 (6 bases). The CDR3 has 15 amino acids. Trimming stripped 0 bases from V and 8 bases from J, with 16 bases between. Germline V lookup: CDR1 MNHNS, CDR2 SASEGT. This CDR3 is CASSEAEGVPPEAFF. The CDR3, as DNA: TGTGCCAGCAGTGAAGCCGAGGGGGTTCCCCCCGAAGCTTTCTTT.

The CDR3 loop is CATSSYLKRGYTF. The CDR3 DNA sequence: TGTGCCACCAGCAGTTACTTGAAGCGGGGCTACACCTTC. The V and J genes are TRBV15 and TRBJ1-2; D gene uncertain. CDR1 and CDR2 from the germline V gene are LNHNV and YYDKDF (reference sequence). The CDR3 covers 13 residues. Trimming cost V 3 bases and J 8 bases, with 13 bases left between them.

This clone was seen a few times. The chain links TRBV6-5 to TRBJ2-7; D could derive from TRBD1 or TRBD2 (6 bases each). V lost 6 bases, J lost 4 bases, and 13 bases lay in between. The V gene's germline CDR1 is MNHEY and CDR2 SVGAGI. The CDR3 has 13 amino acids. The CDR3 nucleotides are TGTGCCAGCAGCGGGGGACACAGATACGAGCAGTACTTC. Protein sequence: CASSGGHRYEQYF.

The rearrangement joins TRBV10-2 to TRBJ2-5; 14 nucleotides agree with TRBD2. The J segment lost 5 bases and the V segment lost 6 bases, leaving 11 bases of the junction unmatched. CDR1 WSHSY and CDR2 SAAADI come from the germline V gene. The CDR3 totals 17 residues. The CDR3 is CASSDLLWTSGRETQYF. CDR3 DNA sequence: TGCGCCAGCAGCGATCTACTATGGACTAGCGGGAGGGAGACCCAGTACTTC.

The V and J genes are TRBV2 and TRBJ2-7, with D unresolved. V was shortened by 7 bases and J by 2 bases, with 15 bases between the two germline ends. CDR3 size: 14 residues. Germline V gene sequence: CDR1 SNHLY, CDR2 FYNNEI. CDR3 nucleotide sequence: TGTGCCAGCACCTTACAACGATTAGCCTACGAGCAGTACTTC. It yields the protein CASTLQRLAYEQYF.